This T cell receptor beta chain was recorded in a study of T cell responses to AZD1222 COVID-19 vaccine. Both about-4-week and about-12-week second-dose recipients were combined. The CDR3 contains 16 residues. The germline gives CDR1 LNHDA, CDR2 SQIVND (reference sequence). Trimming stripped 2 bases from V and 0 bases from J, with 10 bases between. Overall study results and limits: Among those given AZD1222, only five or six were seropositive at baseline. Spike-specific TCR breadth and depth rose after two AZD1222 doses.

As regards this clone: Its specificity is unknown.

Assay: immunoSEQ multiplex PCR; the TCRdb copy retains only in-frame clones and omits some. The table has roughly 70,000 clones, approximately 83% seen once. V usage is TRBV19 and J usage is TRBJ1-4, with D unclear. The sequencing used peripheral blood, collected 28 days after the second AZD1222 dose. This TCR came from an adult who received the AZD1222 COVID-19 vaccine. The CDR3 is CASSIFAVATNEKLFF. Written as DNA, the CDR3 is TGTGCCAGTAGTATATTTGCGGTTGCAACTAATGAAAAACTGTTTTTT.